This T cell receptor beta chain is drawn from a study of shared clonotypes between healthy human individuals. Libraries were prepared by immunoSEQ multiplex PCR; TCRdb keeps only in-frame clonotypes and omits some of them. The data show under 1,100,000 clones, around four fifths seen once. Germline CDR1 is SGHTA and CDR2 is FQGNSA. V lost 5 bases, J lost 7 bases, and 12 bases lay in between. The CDR3 consists of 14 residues. The V gene is TRBV7-2, the J gene TRBJ1-6, with D possibly being TRBD1 (6 bases). Sequenced sample: memory CD4+ T cells sorted from blood. Subset defined: CD45RA-negative fraction. The receptor's source is a man younger than 35 in good health. CDR3 sequence (DNA): TGTGCCAGCAGCCCCAGGGGTAGGAATTCACCCCTCCACTTT. Translated, it gives CASSPRGRNSPLHF. The complete variable domain, with remaining parts taken from reference TRBV7-2 and TRBJ1-6, reads GAGVSQSPSNKVTEKGKDVELRCDPISGHTALYWYRQSLGQGLEFLIYFQGNSAPDKSGLPSDRFSAERTGGSVSTLTIQRTQQEDSAVYLCASSPRGRNSPLHFGNGTRLTVT.